This TCR beta chain was captured by sequencing in a study of T cells in Graves' hyperthyroidism and ophthalmopathy. Study results and limitations: In the blood, most expanded thyroid clonotypes above 0.001 appeared as well.

TCR beta CDR3 regions were amplified from RNA transcripts. The study used the HTBI primer set for a first-round RT-PCR of the TCR CDR3. MiXCR, applied by TCRdb to the multiplex PCR reads, yields one record per CDR3 protein. The table records some 530,000 distinct CDR3 sequences, approximately 23% of them present only once. Diagnoses were established using clinical symptoms, serum thyroxine and TRAb, thyroid ultrasound and orbital computed tomography. For this clonotype: Its cognate antigen is unknown.

This CDR3 is 14 amino acids long. The V end lost 2 bases, the J end lost 6 bases, and 13 bases lay between the germline ends. The germline gives CDR1 LGHNT, CDR2 FRNRAP. Sequencing used blood. The sequence derives from a woman between 65 and 79 years old with Graves' ophthalmopathy. V usage is TRBV12-5 and J usage is TRBJ1-1; possibly TRBD1 for D (6 bases). The CDR3 is CASGLYRVDSEAFF. The CDR3 DNA reads TGTGCTAGTGGTTTGTACAGGGTTGACTCTGAAGCTTTCTTT. The variable domain in full, completed from reference TRBV12-5 and TRBJ1-1, reads DARVTQTPRHKVTEMGQEVTMRCQPILGHNTVFWYRQTMMQGLELLAYFRNRAPLDDSGMPKDRFSAEMPDATLATLKIQPSEPRDSAVYFCASGLYRVDSEAFFGQGTRLTVV.